This T cell receptor (beta chain) was found in a study of long-term antiretroviral therapy in people with HIV. Whole-study findings and limits: Information pertaining to ART adherence, viral resistance or therapeutic modifications was not obtained. With ART, diversity went up but was still lower than in transplant donor controls. HIV repertoire CDR3 lengths ranged less widely than those of controls.

This was the immunoSEQ v3.0 assay at survey level. Assay used: immunoSEQ multiplex PCR; TCRdb lists only in-frame clones, some missing. The sample contains approximately 32,000 clones, around four fifths of which appear only once. This clone occurred a few times. Its matching antigen is unknown. Per germline, CDR1 SNHLY and CDR2 FYNNEI. The CDR3 is 17 residues long. The trim removed 2 bases at V and 2 bases at J, leaving 10 bases unmatched. The V call is TRBV2, the J call TRBJ1-2, with 8 bases that match TRBD1. This receptor was identified in a man younger than 35 with HIV. Material: unsorted PBMCs, obtained 0.4 years before starting antiretroviral therapy. CDR3: CASSEIVRTGSNYGYTF. The CDR3 coding sequence is TGTGCCAGCAGTGAAATCGTCCGGACAGGGTCCAACTATGGCTACACCTTC. Based on the CDR3 plus reference TRBV2 and TRBJ1-2, the full variable domain is EPEVTQTPSHQVTQMGQEVILRCVPISNHLYFYWYRQILGQKVEFLVSFYNNEISEKSEIFDDQFSVERPDGSNFTLKIRSTKLEDSAMYFCASSEIVRTGSNYGYTFGSGTRLTVV.